The source of this TCR beta chain is a study of control samples from healthy donors and cancer patients (dated by TCRdb to the early 2020s). Of note for this clone: Its antigen target is currently unknown. No base-level quality is on record; no much larger clone is a single base apart.

The library came from the immunoSEQ multiplex PCR assay. As stored in TCRdb, this immuneACCESS dataset retains in-frame rearrangements with V and J assigned. A fraction of the clones does not appear; measured against another copy, unresolved V genes explain less than half of the discrepancy, and the remainder lacks a known reason. The sample includes over 150,000 clones, with approximately 94% observed a single time. 5.7% of the sample rests with the top ten. Sequencing was performed on blood. The TCR sequence derives from a man aged 40-49 years in good health.

In nucleotide form, the sequence is TGTGCCAGTAGTTCTCCAGGGCGGACGGGCTACACCTTC. This translates into CASSSPGRTGYTF. The sequence is built from TRBV19 and TRBJ1-2; perhaps TRBD1 is the D gene, with 5 bases matching. The CDR3 numbers 13 residues from cysteine through phenylalanine. The DNA shown is the 39-base CDR3, in frame from base 1. V loses 5 bases, J loses 8 bases, and the germline ends lie 15 bases apart. In the germline V gene (reference sequence), CDR1 corresponds to LNHDA and CDR2 to SQIVND.